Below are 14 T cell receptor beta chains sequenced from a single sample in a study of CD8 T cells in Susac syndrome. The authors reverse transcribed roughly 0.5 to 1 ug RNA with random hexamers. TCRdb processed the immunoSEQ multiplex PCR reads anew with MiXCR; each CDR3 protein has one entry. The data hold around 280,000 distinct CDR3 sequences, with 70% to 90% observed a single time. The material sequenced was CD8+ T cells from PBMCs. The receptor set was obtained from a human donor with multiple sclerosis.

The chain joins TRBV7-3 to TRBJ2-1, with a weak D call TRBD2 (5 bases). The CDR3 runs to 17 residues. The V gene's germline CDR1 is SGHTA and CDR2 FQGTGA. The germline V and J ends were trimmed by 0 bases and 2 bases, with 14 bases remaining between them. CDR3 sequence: CASSLTSARDPYNEQFF. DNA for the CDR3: TGTGCCAGCAGCTTAACGTCTGCGAGGGATCCCTACAATGAGCAGTTCTTC.

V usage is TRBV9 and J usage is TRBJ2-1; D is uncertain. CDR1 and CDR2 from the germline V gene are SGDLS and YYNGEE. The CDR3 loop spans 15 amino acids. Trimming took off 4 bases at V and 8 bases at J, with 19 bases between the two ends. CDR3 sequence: CASSLPGRHDYEQFF. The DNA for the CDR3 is TGTGCCAGCAGCCTCCCCGGGCGACACGATTATGAGCAGTTCTTC.

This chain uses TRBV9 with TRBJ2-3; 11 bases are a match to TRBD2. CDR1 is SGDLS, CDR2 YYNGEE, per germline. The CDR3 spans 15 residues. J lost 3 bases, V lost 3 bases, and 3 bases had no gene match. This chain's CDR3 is CASSDWTSGTDTQYF. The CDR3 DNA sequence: TGTGCCAGCAGCGATTGGACTAGCGGGACAGATACGCAGTATTTT.

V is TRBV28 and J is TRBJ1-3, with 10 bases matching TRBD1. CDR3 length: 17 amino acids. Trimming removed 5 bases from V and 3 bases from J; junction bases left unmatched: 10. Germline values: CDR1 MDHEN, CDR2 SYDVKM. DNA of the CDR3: TGTGCCAGCAGTCTCCTACGGGACAGGGGTTTTGGAAACACCATATATTTT. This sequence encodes CASSLLRDRGFGNTIYF.

The CDR3: CSVVGLAGKNEQFF. In nucleotides, the CDR3 is TGCAGCGTAGTGGGACTAGCGGGAAAGAATGAGCAGTTCTTC. The V and J genes are TRBV29-1 and TRBJ2-1, with TRBD2 matching 13 bases. V was pared by 6 bases and J by 7 bases, with 6 bases of the junction left unmatched. CDR3 size: 14 residues. Germline V lookup: CDR1 SQVTM, CDR2 ANQGSEA.

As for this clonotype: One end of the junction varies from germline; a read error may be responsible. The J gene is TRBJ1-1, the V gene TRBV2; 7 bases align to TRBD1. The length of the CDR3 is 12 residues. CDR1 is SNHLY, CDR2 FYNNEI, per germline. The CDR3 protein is CAGSWDRGEAFF. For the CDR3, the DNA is TGTGCCGGCAGTTGGGACAGAGGAGAAGCTTTCTTT. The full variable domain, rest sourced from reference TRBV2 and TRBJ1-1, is EPEVTQTPSHQVTQMGQEVILRCVPISNHLYFYWYRQILGQKVEFLVSFYNNEISEKSEIFDDQFSVERPDGSNFTLKIRSTKLEDSAMYFCAGSWDRGEAFFGQGTRLTVV.

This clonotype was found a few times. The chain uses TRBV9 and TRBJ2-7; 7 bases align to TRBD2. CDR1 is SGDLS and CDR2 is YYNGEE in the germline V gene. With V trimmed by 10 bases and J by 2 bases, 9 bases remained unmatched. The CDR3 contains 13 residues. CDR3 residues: CASGREIPYEQYF. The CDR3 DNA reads TGTGCCTCGGGGCGGGAGATACCCTACGAGCAGTACTTC. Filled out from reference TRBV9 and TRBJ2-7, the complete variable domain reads DSGVTQTPKHLITATGQRVTLRCSPRSGDLSVYWYQQSLDQGLQFLIQYYNGEERAKGNILERFSAQQFPDLHSELNLSSLELGDSALYFCASGREIPYEQYFGPGTRLTVT.

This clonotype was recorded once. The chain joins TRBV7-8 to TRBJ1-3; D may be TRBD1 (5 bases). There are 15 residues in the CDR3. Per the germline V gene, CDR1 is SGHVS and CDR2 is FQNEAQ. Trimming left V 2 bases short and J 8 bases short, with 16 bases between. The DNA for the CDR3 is TGTGCCAGCAGCTTACGGGGCCGAGAAATAGACACCATATATTTT. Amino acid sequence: CASSLRGREIDTIYF.

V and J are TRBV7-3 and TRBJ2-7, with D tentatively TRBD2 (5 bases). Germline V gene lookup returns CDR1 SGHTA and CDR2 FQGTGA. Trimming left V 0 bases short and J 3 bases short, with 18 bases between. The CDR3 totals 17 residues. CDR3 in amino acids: CASSLTPPEEEGYEQYF. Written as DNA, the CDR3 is TGTGCCAGCAGCTTAACGCCCCCCGAGGAAGAGGGCTACGAGCAGTACTTC.

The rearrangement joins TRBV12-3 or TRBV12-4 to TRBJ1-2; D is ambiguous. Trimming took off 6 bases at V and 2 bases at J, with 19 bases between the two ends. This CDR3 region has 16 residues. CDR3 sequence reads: CASSSSRARENYGYTF. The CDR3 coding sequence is TGTGCCAGCAGCTCTAGCCGGGCCCGAGAAAACTATGGCTACACCTTC.

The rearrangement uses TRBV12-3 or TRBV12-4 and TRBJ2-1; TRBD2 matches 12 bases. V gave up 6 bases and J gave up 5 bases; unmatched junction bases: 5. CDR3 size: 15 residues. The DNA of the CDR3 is TGTGCCAGCAGCCGACTAGCGGGAGAGAACAATGAGCAGTTCTTC. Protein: CASSRLAGENNEQFF.

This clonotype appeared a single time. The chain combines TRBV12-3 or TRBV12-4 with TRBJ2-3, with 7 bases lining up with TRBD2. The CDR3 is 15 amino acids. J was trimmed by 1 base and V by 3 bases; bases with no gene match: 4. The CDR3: CASSFGEGGTDTQYF. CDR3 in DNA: TGTGCCAGCAGTTTTGGGGAGGGTGGCACAGATACGCAGTATTTT.

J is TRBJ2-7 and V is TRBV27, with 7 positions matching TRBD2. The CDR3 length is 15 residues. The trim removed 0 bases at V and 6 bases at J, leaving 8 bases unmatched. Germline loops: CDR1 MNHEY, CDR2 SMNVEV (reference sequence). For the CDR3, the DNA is TGTGCCAGCAGTTTATCCTCGGGGAGGGCCAGCGAGCAGTACTTC. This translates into CASSLSSGRASEQYF.

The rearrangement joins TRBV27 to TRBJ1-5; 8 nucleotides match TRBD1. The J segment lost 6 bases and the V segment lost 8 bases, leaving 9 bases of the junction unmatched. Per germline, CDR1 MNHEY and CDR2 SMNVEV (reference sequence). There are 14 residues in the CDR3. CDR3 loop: CASAKRTGRQPQHF. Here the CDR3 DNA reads TGTGCCAGCGCAAAACGGACAGGGCGTCAGCCCCAGCATTTT.